A single T cell receptor (beta chain) is shown here with its context. The antigen this receptor binds is unknown. No per-base quality is available; no much larger clone lies one base away. Inclusive of the bounding cysteine and phenylalanine, the CDR3 is 12 residues long. The retained sequence is limited to the CDR3, 36 bases, with the frame set at the first base. From a lookup of the germline V gene, CDR1 and CDR2 are SQVTM and ANQGSEA. Trimming removed 4 bases from V and 10 bases from J, leaving 17 bases between the germline ends. The data originate from a study of tumor-infiltrating lymphocytes in primary liver carcinoma (dated by TCRdb to about 2017). With respect to the entire study: Of the five patients (three men and two women, aged 30 to 69 years), four had hepatocellular carcinoma and one had combined HCC and intrahepatic cholangiocarcinoma. The five patients had tumors staged T1-T3 N0M0, with maximum diameters ranging from roughly 4 to 10 cm. Each sample produced roughly 3.5 to 8 million productive TCRbeta reads, and read depth showed no significant difference between tissue types. TCRbeta repertoire sequencing, expression microarrays and whole-exome sequencing were combined in the study across five regions of each liver tumor, with adjacent normal tissue and blood also included. A total of around 35 specimens from 5 patients went through TCRbeta repertoire sequencing, namely 25 tumor regions, 5 adjacent noncancerous liver tissues and 5 peripheral blood samples. To link TCRbeta repertoire diversity to the local molecular phenotype, the 20 to 25 tumor region samples were profiled with Agilent mRNA microarrays. Reproducibility between technical replicate repertoires was high, with correlation coefficients above 0.95 and mean shared-clone rates about 0.9.

Total RNA and DNA were co-extracted from approximately 20-30 mg of bulk tissue with the AllPrep DNA/RNA mini kit, without cell sorting. Between late 2015 and early 2016, five patients in China with histopathologically diagnosed primary liver carcinoma had their tumors surgically resected. At the time of sampling, the patients were treatment-naive and had chronic HBV infection. Five spatially separated regions were sampled from each tumor: the superior, inferior, left-lateral and right-lateral poles, plus the tumor centre. Histology showed that every tumor sample contained more than 85% viable tumor cells. Fresh tumor and adjacent tissue pieces were bisected, with one half stored in RNAlater at -80 degrees C and the other half sent for histology. Starting from roughly 540 ng total RNA, TCRbeta-specific cDNA was produced by reverse transcription with a constant-region primer and ProtoScript II reverse transcriptase. Three nested multiplex PCR rounds, following a slightly modified ARM-PCR procedure, were used to build the TCRbeta libraries. Multiplex TRBV1-TRBV30 forward primers and a Cbeta reverse primer were used in the first two PCR rounds, each of which was run for approximately 9 cycles. Sample barcodes and Illumina adapters were added in a final 25-cycle PCR with Deep VentR polymerase. Amplicons of 200-500 bp were gel-purified with a QIAquick gel extraction kit before sequencing. TCRbeta amplicons were sequenced on an Illumina HiSeq 2500 with 250-bp paired-end reads. As for how the authors treated the data: Reads were quality-trimmed with Trimmomatic v0.33, and paired reads were merged with FLASH v1.2.11 to recover full CDR3 sequences. V, D and J germline segments were assigned to the rearranged TCRbeta sequences by MiGEC v1.2.1b. VDJtools v1.0.0 computed clonotype statistics and Shannon-Wiener diversity indices. To reduce sampling bias, subsequent analyses other than the diversity analysis used only the 250 most abundant clonotypes in each sample. Using fastp at Q25 and MiXCR, TCRdb reprocessed the public reads and kept productive beta chains. Rows are unified per CDR3 protein, each entry keeping the most common DNA and genes. These V and J calls derive from TCRdb rather than the authors' analysis. The sample table holds more than 55,000 distinct CDR3 sequences, of which 70% to 85% were seen once. The ten largest make up about 56% of the sample.

Overall results and qualifications from the work: Bulk unsorted samples precluded comparing CD4+ and CD8+ T cell repertoires. The study included only four to six patients, and the authors note findings should be validated in a larger study. The top 250 clones made up a significantly larger repertoire fraction in tumors than in blood (p = 0.039). Because sequencing covered only the TCR beta chain and unpaired alpha chains were not captured, true repertoire diversity is likely underestimated. Only roughly 8-24% of top clones appeared in all five regions of a tumor, which suggests that tumor-infiltrating T cells are spatially heterogeneous. Pairs of tumor regions showed greater repertoire overlap (mean approximately 35%) than tumor-adjacent pairs (17%) or tumor-blood pairs (approximately 14%), which is consistent with antigen-driven expansion.

The specimen sequenced was liver tumor tissue from sampling region 2. The cell subset or site label, read with the paper, signifies: tumor region T2, inferior pole. The V gene is TRBV29-1 and the J gene is TRBJ2-7; the D gene is perhaps TRBD2, on 6 matching bases. This clonotype was obtained from a man aged 40-49 years with primary liver carcinoma and hepatitis B virus infection. The CDR3 region: CSVAGLGAEQYF. The DNA sequence follows: TGCAGCGTTGCGGGACTGGGTGCCGAACAGTACTTC.